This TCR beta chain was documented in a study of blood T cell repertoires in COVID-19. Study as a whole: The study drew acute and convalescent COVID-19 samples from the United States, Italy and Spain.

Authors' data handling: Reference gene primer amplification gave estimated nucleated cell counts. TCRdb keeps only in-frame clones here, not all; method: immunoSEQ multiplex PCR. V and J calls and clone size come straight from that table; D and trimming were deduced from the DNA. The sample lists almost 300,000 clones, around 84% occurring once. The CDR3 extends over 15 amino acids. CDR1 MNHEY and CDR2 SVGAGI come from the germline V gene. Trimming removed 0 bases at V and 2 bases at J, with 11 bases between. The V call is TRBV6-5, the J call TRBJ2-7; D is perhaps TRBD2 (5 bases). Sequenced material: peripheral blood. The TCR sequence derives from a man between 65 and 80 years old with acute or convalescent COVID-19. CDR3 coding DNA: TGTGCCAGCAGTTACTCAGGGAGCACCCCCTACGAGCAGTACTTC. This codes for CASSYSGSTPYEQYF.